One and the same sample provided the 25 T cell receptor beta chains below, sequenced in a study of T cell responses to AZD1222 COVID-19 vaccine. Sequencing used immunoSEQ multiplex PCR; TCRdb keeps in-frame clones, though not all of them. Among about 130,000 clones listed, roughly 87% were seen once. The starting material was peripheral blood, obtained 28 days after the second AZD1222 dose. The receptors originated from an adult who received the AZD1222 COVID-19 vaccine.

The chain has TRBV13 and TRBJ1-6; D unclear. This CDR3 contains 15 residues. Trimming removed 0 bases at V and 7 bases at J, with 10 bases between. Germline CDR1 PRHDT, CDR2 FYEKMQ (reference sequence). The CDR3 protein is CASSLGLRENSPLHF. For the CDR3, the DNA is TGTGCCAGCAGCTTAGGGTTAAGGGAAAATTCACCCCTCCACTTT.

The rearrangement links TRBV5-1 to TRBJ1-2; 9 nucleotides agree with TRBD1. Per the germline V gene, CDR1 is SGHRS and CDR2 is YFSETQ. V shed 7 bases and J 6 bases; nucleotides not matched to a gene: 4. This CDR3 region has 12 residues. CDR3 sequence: CASGTGNHGYTF. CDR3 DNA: TGCGCCAGCGGGACAGGGAACCATGGCTACACCTTC.

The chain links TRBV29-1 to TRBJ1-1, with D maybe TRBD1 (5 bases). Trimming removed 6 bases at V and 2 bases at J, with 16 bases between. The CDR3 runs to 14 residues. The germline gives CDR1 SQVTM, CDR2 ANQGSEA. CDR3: CSVVPGLFNTEAFF. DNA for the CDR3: TGCAGCGTCGTACCGGGACTTTTTAACACTGAAGCTTTCTTT.

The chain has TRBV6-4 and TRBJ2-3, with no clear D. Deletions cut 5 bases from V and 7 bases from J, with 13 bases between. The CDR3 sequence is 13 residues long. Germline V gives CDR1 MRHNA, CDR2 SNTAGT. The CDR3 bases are TGTGCCAGCAGTTCCGGTCCAGTTCATACGCAGTATTTT. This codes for CASSSGPVHTQYF.

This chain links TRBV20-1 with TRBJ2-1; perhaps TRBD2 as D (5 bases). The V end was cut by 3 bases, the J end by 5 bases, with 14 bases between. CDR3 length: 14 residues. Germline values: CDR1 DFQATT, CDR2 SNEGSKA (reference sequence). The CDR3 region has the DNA TGCAGTGCTAGTTTACCGGGGTCCAACAATGAGCAGTTCTTC. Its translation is CSASLPGSNNEQFF.

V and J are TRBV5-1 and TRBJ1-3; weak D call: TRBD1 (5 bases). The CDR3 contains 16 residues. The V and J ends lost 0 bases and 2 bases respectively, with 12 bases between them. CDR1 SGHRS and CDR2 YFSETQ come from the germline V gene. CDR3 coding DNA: TGCGCCAGCAGCTTGGCCGGGGCCGAAGCTGGAAACACCATATATTTT. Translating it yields CASSLAGAEAGNTIYF. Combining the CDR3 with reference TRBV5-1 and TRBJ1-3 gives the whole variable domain KAGVTQTPRYLIKTRGQQVTLSCSPISGHRSVSWYQQTPGQGLQFLFEYFSETQRNKGNFPGRFSGRQFSNSRSEMNVSTLELGDSALYLCASSLAGAEAGNTIYFGEGSWLTVV.

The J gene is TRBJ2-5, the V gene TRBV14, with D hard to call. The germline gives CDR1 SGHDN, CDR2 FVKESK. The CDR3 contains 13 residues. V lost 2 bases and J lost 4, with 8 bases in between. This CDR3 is CASSQKLLETQYF. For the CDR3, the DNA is TGTGCCAGCAGCCAAAAACTTTTAGAGACCCAGTACTTC. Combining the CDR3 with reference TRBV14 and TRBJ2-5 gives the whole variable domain EAGVTQFPSHSVIEKGQTVTLRCDPISGHDNLYWYRRVMGKEIKFLLHFVKESKQDESGMPNNRFLAERTGGTYSTLKVQPAELEDSGVYFCASSQKLLETQYFGPGTRLLVL.

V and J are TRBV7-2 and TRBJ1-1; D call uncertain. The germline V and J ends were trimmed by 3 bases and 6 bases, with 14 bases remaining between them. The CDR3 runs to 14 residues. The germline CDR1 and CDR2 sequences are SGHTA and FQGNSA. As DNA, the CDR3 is TGTGCCAGCAGCTTCGTTCCCCTTGACCCTGAAGCTTTCTTT. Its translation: CASSFVPLDPEAFF.

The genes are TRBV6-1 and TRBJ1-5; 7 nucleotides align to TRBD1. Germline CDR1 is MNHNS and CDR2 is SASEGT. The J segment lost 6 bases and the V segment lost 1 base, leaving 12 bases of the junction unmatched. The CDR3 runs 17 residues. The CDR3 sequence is CASSEGWGRGDAQPQHF. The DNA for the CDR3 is TGTGCCAGCAGTGAAGGGTGGGGCAGGGGGGACGCTCAGCCCCAGCATTTT.

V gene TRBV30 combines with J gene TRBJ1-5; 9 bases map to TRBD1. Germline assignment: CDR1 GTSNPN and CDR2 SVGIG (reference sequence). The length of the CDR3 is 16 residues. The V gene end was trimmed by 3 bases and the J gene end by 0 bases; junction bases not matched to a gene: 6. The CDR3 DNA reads TGTGCCTGGAGCCGTGGGACAGGGCTTAGCAATCAGCCCCAGCATTTT. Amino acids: CAWSRGTGLSNQPQHF.

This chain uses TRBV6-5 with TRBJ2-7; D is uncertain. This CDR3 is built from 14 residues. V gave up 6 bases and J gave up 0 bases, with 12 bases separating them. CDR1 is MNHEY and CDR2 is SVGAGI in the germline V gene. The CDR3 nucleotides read TGTGCCAGCAGGTACCAGGATGACTCCTACGAGCAGTACTTC. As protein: CASRYQDDSYEQYF.

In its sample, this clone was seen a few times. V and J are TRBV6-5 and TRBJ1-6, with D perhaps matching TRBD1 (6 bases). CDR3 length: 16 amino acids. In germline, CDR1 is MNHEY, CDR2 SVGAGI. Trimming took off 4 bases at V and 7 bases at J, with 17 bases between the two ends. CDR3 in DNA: TGTGCCAGCAGTTGGGCGAGGGGGGGCGAGAATTCACCCCTCCACTTT. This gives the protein CASSWARGGENSPLHF.

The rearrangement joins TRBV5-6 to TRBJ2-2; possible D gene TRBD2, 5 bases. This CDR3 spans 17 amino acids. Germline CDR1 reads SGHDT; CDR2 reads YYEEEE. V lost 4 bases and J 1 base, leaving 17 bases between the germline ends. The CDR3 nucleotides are TGTGCCAGCAGCCCTGTGCTCGGGATTGGGAACACCGGGGAGCTGTTTTTT. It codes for CASSPVLGIGNTGELFF.

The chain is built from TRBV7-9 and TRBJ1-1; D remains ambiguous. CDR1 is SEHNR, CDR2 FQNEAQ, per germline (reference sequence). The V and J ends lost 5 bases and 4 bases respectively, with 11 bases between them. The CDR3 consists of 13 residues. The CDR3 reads CASSAQPGTEAFF. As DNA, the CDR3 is TGTGCCAGCAGCGCACAGCCGGGCACTGAAGCTTTCTTT.

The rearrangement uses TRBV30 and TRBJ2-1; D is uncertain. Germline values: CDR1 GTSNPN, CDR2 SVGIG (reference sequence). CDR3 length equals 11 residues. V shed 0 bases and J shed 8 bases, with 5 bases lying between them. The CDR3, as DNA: TGTGCCTGGAGTGTTGTCGATGAGCAGTTCTTC. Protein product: CAWSVVDEQFF.

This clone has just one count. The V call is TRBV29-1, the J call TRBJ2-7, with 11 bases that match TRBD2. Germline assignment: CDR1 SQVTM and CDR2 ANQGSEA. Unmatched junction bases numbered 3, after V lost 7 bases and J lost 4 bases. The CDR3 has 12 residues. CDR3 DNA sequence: TGCAGCGCACTAGCGGGAGATTACGAGCAGTACTTC. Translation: CSALAGDYEQYF.

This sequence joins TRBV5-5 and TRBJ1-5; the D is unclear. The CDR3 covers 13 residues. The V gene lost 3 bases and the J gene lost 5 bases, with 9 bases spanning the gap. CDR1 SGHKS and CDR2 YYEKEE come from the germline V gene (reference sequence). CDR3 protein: CASSWSADQPQHF. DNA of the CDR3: TGTGCCAGCAGCTGGTCTGCGGATCAGCCCCAGCATTTT.

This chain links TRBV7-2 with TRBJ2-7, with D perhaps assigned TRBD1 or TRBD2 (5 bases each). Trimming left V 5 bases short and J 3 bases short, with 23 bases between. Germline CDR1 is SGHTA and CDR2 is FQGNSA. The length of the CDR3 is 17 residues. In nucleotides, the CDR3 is TGTGCCAGCAGCCCCAGCCTAATGGCCCGGGGCCTCTACGAGCAGTACTTC. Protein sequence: CASSPSLMARGLYEQYF.

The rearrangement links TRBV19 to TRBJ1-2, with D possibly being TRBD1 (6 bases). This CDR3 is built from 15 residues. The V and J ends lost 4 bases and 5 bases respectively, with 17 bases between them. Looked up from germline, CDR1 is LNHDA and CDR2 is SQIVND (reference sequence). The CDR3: CASSTTPWGAYGYTF. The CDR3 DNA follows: TGTGCCAGTAGTACAACCCCGTGGGGGGCTTATGGCTACACCTTC.

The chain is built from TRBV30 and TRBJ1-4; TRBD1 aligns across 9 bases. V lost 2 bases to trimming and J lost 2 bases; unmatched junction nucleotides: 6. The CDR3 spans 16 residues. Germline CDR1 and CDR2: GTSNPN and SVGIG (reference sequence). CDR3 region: CAWSMGQGTTNEKLFF. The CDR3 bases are TGTGCCTGGAGTATGGGACAGGGTACGACTAATGAAAAACTGTTTTTT.

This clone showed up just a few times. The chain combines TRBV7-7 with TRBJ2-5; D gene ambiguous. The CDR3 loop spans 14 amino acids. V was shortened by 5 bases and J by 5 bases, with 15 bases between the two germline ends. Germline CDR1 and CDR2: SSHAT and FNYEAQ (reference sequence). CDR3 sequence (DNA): TGTGCCAGCAGCCCTCTAGGGTTAGGTGAGACCCAGTACTTC. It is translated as CASSPLGLGETQYF.

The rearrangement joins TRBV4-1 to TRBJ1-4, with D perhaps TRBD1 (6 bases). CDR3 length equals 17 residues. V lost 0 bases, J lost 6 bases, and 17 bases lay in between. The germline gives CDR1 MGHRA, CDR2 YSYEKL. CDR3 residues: CASSQEGGRRVDEKLFF. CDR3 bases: TGCGCCAGCAGCCAAGAAGGGGGGAGGAGGGTTGATGAAAAACTGTTTTTT.

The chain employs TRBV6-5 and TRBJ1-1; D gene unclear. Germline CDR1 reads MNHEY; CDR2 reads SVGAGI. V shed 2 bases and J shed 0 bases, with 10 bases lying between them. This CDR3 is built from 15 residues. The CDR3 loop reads CASSYGAGVNTEAFF. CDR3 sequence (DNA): TGTGCCAGCAGTTACGGTGCCGGGGTGAACACTGAAGCTTTCTTT.

The CDR3 DNA sequence: TGTGCCAGCAGTTACTCGCAAGGCAATCAGCCCCAGCATTTT. This codes for CASSYSQGNQPQHF. The chain combines TRBV6-5 with TRBJ1-5; D gene unclear. The CDR3 runs to 14 residues. Trimming pared 0 bases from V and 2 bases from J, leaving 5 bases between. Germline V gene data show CDR1 as MNHEY and CDR2 as SVGAGI.

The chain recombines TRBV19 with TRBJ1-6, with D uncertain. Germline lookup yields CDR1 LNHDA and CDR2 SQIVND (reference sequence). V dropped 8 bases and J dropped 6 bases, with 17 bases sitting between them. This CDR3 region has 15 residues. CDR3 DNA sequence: TGTGCCAGTCGAAGGGAGGGCAATGCTAATTCACCCCTCCACTTT. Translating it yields CASRREGNANSPLHF. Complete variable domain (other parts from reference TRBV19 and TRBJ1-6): DGGITQSPKYLFRKEGQNVTLSCEQNLNHDAMYWYRQDPGQGLRLIYYSQIVNDFQKGDIAEGYSVSREKKESFPLTVTSAQKNPTAFYLCASRREGNANSPLHFGNGTRLTVT.